A single T cell receptor (beta chain) is shown here with its context. This clone was detected only once. It has no known antigen specificity. No much larger clone exists at a distance of one base, and base qualities are not known. Library generation was performed with the immunoSEQ multiplex PCR assay. TCRdb re-hosts the immuneACCESS table, in-frame sequences only. Its copies lack some clones; in the studies checked, an unresolved V gene accounts for under half of them, and the cause for the rest is not known. The sample includes about 160,000 clones, with roughly nine tenths observed a single time. The ten largest account for roughly 0.7% of the sample. In the germline V gene, CDR1 corresponds to ENHRY and CDR2 to SYGVKD. The CDR3, cysteine through phenylalanine, is 13 amino acids long. Only the CDR3 portion is preserved as DNA: 39 bases, with reading frame beginning at the first base. These data are taken from a study of control samples from healthy donors and cancer patients (dated by TCRdb to the early 2020s).

This sequence originates from a woman aged 25 to 39 in good health. The sequencing sample was made of blood. The chain was built from TRBV10-3 and TRBJ1-6, with no confident D gene call. The CDR3 protein sequence reads: CALDGSYNSPLHF. DNA sequence: TGTGCTTTAGACGGCTCCTATAATTCACCCCTCCACTTT.